This TCR beta chain was profiled in a study of T cell repertoires in cytomegalovirus infection. Study results and caveats: CMV-specific TCR beta clonotypes restricted by HLA-C dominated the ex vivo response.

In TCRdb, the reads were re-called with MiXCR into one record per CDR3 protein. The repertoire holds 740,000 or so distinct CDR3 sequences, with 35% as singletons. Comments on this clonotype: Its target is not known. A junction end diverges from the germline sequence, so it may reflect a read error.

The CDR3 length is 15 residues. The rearrangement links TRBV12-3 or TRBV12-4 to TRBJ1-1; tentative D call: TRBD1 (5 bases). This clonotype was obtained from a human donor in good health (CMV status not recorded). Some clones in this sample may be carry-over from other donors' samples. Sequencing was carried out using PBMCs. Here the CDR3 reads CASSTSLTRETEALF. As DNA, the CDR3 is TGTGCCAGCAGCACCTCCCTCACCAGGGAAACTGAAGCTTTATTT.